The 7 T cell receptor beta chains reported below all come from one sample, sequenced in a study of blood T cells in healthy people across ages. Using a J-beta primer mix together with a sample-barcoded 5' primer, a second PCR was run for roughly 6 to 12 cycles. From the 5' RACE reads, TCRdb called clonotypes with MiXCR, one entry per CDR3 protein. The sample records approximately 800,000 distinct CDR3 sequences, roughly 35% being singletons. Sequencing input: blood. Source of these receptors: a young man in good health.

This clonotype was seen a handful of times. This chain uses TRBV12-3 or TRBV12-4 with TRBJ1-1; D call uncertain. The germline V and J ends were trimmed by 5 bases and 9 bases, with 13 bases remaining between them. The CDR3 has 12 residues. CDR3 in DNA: TGTGCCAGCAGTCCCCATGAGGCCCAAGCTTTCTTT. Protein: CASSPHEAQAFF.

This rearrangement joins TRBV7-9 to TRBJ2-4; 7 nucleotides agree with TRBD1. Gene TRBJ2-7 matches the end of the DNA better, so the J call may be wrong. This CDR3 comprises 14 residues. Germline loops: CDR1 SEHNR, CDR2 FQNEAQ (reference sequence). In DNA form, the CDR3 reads TGTGCCAGCAGCTTACGGGACAGCGGACTCGAGCAGTACTTC. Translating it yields CASSLRDSGLEQYF.

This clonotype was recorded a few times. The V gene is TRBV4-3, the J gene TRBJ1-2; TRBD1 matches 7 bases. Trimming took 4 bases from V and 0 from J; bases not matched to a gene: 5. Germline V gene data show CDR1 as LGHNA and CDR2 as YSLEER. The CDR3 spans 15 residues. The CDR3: CASSRTQGPNYGYTF. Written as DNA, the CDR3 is TGCGCCAGCAGCCGAACACAGGGGCCTAACTATGGCTACACCTTC.

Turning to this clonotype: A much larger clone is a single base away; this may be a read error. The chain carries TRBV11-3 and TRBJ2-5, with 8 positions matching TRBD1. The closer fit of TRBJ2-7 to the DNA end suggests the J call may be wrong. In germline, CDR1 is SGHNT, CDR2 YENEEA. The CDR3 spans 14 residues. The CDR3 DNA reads TGTGCCAGCATCACAAGGGACAGGTTGGACGAGCAGTACTTC. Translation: CASITRDRLDEQYF.

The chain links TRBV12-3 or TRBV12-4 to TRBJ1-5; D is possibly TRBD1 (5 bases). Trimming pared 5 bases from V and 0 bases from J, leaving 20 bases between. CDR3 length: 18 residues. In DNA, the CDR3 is TGTGCCAGCAGTCTCAATCGGGGACTTTCGAATAGCAATCAGCCCCAGCATTTT. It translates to CASSLNRGLSNSNQPQHF.

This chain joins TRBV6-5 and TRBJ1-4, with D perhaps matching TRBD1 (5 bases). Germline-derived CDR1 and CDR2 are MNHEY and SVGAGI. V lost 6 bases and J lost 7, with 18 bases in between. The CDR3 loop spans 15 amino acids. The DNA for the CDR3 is TGTGCCAGCAGGTCGGGGCGCGTAGGAAGTGAAAAACTGTTTTTT. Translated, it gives CASRSGRVGSEKLFF.

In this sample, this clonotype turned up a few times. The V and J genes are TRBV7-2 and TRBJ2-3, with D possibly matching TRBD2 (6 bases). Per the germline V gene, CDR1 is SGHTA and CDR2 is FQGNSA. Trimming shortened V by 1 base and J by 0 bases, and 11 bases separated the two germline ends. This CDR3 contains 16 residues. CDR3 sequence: CASSLGRGTSTDTQYF. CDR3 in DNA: TGTGCCAGCAGCTTAGGGCGCGGGACTAGCACAGATACGCAGTATTTT.